This entry describes one TCR beta chain. These data are taken from a study of T cell repertoires and Cas9 in healthy adults. Across the study: Characterization of SpCas9-reactive CD4 and CD8 T cells covered multi-effector potency, cytotoxicity and lineage.

Germline-derived CDR1 and CDR2 are SEHNR and FQNEAQ (reference sequence). CDR3 size: 13 residues. Trimming pared 4 bases from V and 4 bases from J, leaving 9 bases between. Data came from immunoSEQ multiplex PCR; TCRdb stores just in-frame clones and leaves some out. Of about 22,000 clones listed, around 92% are singletons. This receptor was taken from a human donor in good health. Sequencing was performed on CD4+ effector T cells (CD127+, CD25-, CD137-, CD154-) from PBMCs; culture status not recorded. V gene TRBV7-9 combines with J gene TRBJ2-3; D may correspond to TRBD1 or TRBD2 (5 bases each). The CDR3 loop reads CASSSRGPDTQYF. The CDR3 coding sequence is TGTGCCAGCAGCTCCCGGGGCCCAGATACGCAGTATTTT.